This TCR beta chain was sequenced in a study of blood T cell repertoires in COVID-19 (dated by TCRdb to 2020 to 2022). About the study as a whole: Samples from collaborators originated in the United States, Italy and Spain and spanned both the acute and convalescent phases of COVID-19. The material from the prospective study consisted of cDNA or gDNA derived from T cells, B-cell-depleted T cells, or PBMCs. Subjects who had been exposed to COVID-19, were actively infected with it, or had recovered from it provided the deeply sampled blood TCRbeta repertoires that made up the dataset. The repertoires were made available in a free public database intended to serve as a resource for research on the immune response to SARS-CoV-2. Samples were obtained from the ongoing ImmuneRACE study (first 160 participants) and from roughly 1,300 subjects provided by 6 global collaborators. Sample metadata almost always included a de-identified subject ID, COVID-19 status, age in years and sex. HLA class I and class II types, where available, came from metadata supplied by the sample provider rather than from assay-based typing. Paper-wide results and their limitations: The amount of clinical and demographic metadata varied by source and participant and was provided uncurated.

TCRbeta CDR3 regions were amplified from genomic DNA using the immunoSEQ Assay, a bias-controlled multiplex PCR. The authors processed their data as follows. The number of nucleated cells in each sample was estimated from the amplification of reference gene primers within the assay. Sequence reads were collapsed and filtered to measure the absolute abundance of every unique TCRbeta CDR3 rearrangement. For each sample, productive Simpson clonality was calculated by taking the square root of Simpson's diversity index across productive rearrangements. TCRdb re-hosts the immuneACCESS table, in-frame sequences only. Its copies lack some clones; in the studies checked, an unresolved V gene accounts for under half of them, and the cause for the rest is not known. The DNA gave D and trimming, while V, J and clone size come from that table. The sample table lists over 100,000 clones, over 70% of them with a count of one. The ten largest clones capture around 2.3% of the sample.

Points on this clone: What this receptor recognizes is not known. Base qualities are missing; no much larger clone stands one base away.

The collaborating institutions used their own protocols to collect whole blood in K2EDTA tubes. For TCRbeta analysis, collaborators shipped samples in one of three forms: frozen whole blood, isolated PBMCs, or DNA extracted from either of those sample types. The CDR1 and CDR2 encoded by the germline V gene (reference sequence) are LGHDT and YNNKEL. The CDR3, from cysteine to phenylalanine, totals 16 residues. Here the CDR3 DNA is all that survives: 48 bases in frame from base 1. V and J lose 4 bases and 0 bases, and a span of 10 bases separates them. The sequence is built from TRBV3-1 (or the pseudogene TRBV3-2) and TRBJ2-6; no D gene can be assigned with confidence. Sequencing used peripheral blood. The clonotype comes from a man in his forties or fifties with active COVID-19. The CDR3 reads CASSPSQSSGANVLTF. The DNA reads as follows: TGTGCCAGCAGCCCTTCCCAGTCCTCTGGGGCCAACGTCCTGACTTTC.